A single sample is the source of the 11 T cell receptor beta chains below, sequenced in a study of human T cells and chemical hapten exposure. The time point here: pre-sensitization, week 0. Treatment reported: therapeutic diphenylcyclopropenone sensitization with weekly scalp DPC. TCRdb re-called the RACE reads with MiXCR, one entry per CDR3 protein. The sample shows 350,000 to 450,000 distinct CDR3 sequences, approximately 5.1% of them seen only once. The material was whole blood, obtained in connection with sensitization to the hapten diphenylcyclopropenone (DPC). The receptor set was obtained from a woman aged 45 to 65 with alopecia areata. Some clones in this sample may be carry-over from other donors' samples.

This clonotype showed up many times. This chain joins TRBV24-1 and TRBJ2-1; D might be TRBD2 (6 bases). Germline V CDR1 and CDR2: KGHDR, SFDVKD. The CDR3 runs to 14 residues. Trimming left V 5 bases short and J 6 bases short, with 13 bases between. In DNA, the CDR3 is TGTGCCACCAGTGCAGGGACTTCACCCAATGAGCAGTTCTTC. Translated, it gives CATSAGTSPNEQFF.

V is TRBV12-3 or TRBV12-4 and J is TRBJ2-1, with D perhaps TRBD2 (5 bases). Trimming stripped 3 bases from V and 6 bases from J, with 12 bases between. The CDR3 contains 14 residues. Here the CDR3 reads CASSFGGPSNEQFF. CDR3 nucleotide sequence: TGTGCCAGCAGTTTCGGAGGTCCTTCCAATGAGCAGTTCTTC.

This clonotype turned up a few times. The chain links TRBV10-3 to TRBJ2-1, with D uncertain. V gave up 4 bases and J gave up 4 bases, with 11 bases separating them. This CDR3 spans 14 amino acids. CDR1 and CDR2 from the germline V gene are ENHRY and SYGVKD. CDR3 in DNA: TGTGCCATCAGTGCGGCCGCAGATTACAATGAGCAGTTCTTC. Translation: CAISAAADYNEQFF.

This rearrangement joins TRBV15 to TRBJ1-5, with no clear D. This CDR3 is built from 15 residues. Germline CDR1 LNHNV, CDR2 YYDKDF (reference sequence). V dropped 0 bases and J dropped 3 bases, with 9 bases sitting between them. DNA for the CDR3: TGTGCCACCAGCAGAGATTGGGCAGTCAATCAGCCCCAGCATTTT. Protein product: CATSRDWAVNQPQHF.

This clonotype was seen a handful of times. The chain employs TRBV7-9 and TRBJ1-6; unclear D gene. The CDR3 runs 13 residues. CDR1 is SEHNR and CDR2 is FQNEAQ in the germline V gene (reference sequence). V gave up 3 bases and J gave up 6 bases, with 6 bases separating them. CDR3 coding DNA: TGTGCCAGCAGCTTGTACCTTAATTCACCCCTCCACTTT. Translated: CASSLYLNSPLHF.

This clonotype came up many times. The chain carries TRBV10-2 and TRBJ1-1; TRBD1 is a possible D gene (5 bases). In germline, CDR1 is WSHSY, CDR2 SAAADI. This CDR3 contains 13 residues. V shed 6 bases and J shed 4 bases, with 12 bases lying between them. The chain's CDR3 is CASSATEGTEAFF. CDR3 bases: TGCGCCAGCAGCGCGACAGAGGGCACTGAAGCTTTCTTT.

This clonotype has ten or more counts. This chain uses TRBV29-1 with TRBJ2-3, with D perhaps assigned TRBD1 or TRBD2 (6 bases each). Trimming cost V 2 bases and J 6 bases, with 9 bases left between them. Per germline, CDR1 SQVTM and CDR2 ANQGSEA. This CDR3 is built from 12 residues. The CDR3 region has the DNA TGCAGCGTTGAATTAGGGGGGGATACGCAGTATTTT. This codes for CSVELGGDTQYF.

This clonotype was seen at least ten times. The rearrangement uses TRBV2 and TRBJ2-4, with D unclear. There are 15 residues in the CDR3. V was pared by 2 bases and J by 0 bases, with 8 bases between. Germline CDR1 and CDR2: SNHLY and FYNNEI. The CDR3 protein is CASSELILAKNIQYF. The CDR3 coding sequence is TGTGCCAGCAGTGAACTAATCCTAGCCAAAAACATTCAGTACTTC.

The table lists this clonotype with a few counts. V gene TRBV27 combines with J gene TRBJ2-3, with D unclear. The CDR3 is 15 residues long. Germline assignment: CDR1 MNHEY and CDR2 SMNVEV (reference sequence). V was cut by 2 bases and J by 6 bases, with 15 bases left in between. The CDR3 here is CASSLVGTPGDTQYF. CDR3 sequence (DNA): TGTGCCAGCAGTTTAGTAGGTACCCCGGGCGATACGCAGTATTTT.

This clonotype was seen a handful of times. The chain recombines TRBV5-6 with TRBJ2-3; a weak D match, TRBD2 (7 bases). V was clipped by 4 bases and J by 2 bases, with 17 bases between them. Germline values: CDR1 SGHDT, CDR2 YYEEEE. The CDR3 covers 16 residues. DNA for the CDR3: TGTGCCAGCAGCAGGACGGCGGGGGCATTCACAGATACGCAGTATTTT. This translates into CASSRTAGAFTDTQYF.

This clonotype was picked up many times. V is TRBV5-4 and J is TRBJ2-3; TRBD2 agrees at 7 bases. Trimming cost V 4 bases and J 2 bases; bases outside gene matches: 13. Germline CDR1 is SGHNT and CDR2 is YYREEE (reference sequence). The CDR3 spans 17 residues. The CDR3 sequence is CASSQPGASGITDTQYF. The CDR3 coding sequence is TGTGCCAGCAGCCAACCAGGAGCTAGCGGAATCACAGATACGCAGTATTTT.